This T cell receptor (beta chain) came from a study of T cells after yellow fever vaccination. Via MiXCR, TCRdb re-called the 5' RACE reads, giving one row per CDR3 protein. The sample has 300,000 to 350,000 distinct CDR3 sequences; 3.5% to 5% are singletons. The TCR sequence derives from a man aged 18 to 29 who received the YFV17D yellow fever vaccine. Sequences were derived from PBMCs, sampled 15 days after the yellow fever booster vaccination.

CDR3 bases: TGCGCCAGCAGCATTGACGCCAGTGAAGCTTTCTTT. This codes for CASSIDASEAFF. The chain recombines TRBV5-1 with TRBJ1-1; D remains ambiguous. The CDR3 runs 12 residues. Trimming took 4 bases from V and 7 from J, leaving 11 bases between them. Germline lookup yields CDR1 SGHRS and CDR2 YFSETQ.